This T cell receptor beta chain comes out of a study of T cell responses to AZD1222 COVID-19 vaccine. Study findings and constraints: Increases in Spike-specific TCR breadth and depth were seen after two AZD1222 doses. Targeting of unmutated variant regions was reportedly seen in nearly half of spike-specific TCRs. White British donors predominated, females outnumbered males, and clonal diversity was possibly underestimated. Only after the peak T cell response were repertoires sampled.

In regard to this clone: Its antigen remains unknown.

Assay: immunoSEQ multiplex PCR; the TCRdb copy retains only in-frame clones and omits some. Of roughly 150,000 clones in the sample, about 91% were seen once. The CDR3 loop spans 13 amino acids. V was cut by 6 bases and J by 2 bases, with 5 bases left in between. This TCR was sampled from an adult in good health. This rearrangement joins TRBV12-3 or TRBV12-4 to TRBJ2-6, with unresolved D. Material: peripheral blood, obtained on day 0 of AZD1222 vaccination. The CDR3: CASRVAGANVLTF. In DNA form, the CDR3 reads TGTGCCAGCAGGGTGGCTGGGGCCAACGTCCTGACTTTC.